Only one count was recorded for the clone carrying this TCR beta chain. Its antigen is not identified. These data belong to a study of vaccination and CD4 T cells after COVID-19. Study summary: The convalescents included six males and four females, and among them two were Hispanic while seven were Caucasian. Each person enrolled got two BNT162b2 or mRNA-1273 vaccine doses.

The CDR3 has 13 residues. Trimming removed 7 bases from V and 6 bases from J; junction bases left unmatched: 12. Germline V CDR1 and CDR2: DFQATT, SNEGSKA (reference sequence). The Oncomine TCR Beta short-read assay sequenced DNA from cultured CD4+ T cells. MiXCR, run by TCRdb on the PCR reads, gives a single entry per CDR3 protein. The sample consists of 9,300 or so distinct CDR3 sequences, around 48% of them appearing once. As to treatment: approximately 11-day PBMC culture with coronavirus spike peptide pools or control peptides (ViraFEST assay). Those CD4+ T cells from the unexposed donor predate the COVID-19 pandemic (2011-2018).

This TCR was sampled from a human donor in good health. The chain links TRBV20-1 to TRBJ2-7; 7 bases are shared with TRBD2. Sequencing input: CD4+ T cells from blood, cultured in vitro. The DNA of the CDR3 is TGCAGTGTCAGGGTACTAGCGTTGGGCGAGCAGTACTTC. Protein product: CSVRVLALGEQYF.